This record looks at one T cell receptor beta chain sequence and its context. Its antigen is as yet unknown. The CDR3 consists of 13 residues. Trimming took 5 bases from V and 8 from J; bases not matched to a gene: 6. Germline CDR1 and CDR2: SGHNT and YYREEE (reference sequence). The sample originates from a study of early T cells in non-severe SARS-CoV-2 infection. Findings and limits, study-wide: Private and CD4 specificities were missed by VDJdb matching, skewed to anti-spike CD8.

Individual cDNA molecules received unique molecular identifiers. TCRdb reprocessed the 5' RACE reads via MiXCR and lists one record per CDR3 protein. The sample yields tens of thousands of distinct CDR3 sequences, under 5.5% seen once. This chain links TRBV5-4 with TRBJ1-4, with 7 bases that match TRBD1. This clonotype was obtained from an adult who was a healthcare worker with PCR-confirmed SARS-CoV-2 infection or an uninfected control (not recorded which). The specimen sequenced was whole blood. The CDR3 region is CASSYPGGEKLFF. The CDR3 region has the DNA TGTGCCAGCAGTTATCCAGGGGGGGAAAAACTGTTTTTT.